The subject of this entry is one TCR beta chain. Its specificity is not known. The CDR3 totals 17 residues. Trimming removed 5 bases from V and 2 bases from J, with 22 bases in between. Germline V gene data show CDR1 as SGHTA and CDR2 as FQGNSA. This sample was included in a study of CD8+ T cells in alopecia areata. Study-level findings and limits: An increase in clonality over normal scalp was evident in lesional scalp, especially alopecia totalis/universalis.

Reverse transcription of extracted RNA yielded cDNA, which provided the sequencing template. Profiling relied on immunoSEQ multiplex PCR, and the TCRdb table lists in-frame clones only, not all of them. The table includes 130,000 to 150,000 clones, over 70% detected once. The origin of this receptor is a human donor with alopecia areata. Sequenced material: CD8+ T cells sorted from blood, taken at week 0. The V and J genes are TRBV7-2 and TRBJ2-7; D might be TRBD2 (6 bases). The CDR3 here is CASSPRGGIYPAYEQYF. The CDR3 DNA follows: TGTGCCAGCAGCCCGCGTGGAGGGATTTATCCAGCCTACGAGCAGTACTTC.